This T cell receptor (beta chain) was documented in a study of blood T cell repertoires in COVID-19. Study-level background: Researchers got acute and convalescent COVID-19 samples from the United States, Italy and Spain.

After removal of 5 bases from V and 3 bases from J, the junction contained 12 bases not matched to a gene. CDR3 length equals 17 residues. The V gene's germline CDR1 is SGHVS and CDR2 FNYEAQ. The data were produced by immunoSEQ multiplex PCR, yet TCRdb's version contains in-frame clones alone and is incomplete. The profile covers about 250,000 clones, with 85% to 90% appearing a single time and about 2.2% taken by the ten largest. Those who participated ranged in age from roughly 18 to 90 years and resided in about 24 US areas. Sequencing was done on a sample of PBMCs or T cells enriched from blood (not recorded which). The chain joins TRBV7-6 to TRBJ2-7; TRBD2 aligns across 11 bases. The TCR originated in a woman under 30 who had recovered from COVID-19. CDR3 DNA: TGTGCCAGCAGCGCCAACACTCTAGCGGGGGGCAGCTACGAGCAGTACTTC. Its protein product is CASSANTLAGGSYEQYF.